The subject of this entry is one TCR beta chain. What antigen it recognizes has not been identified. Base quality data are lacking; no much larger clone is found one base away. TCRbeta CDR3 regions were amplified from genomic DNA using the immunoSEQ Assay, a bias-controlled multiplex PCR. Processing in the source paper ran as follows. The number of nucleated cells in each sample was estimated by amplification of reference gene primers within the assay. To quantify the absolute abundance of each unique TCRbeta CDR3 rearrangement, sequence reads were collapsed and filtered. For each sample, productive Simpson clonality was calculated as the square root of Simpson's diversity index over productive rearrangements. In its TCRdb copy, this immuneACCESS table keeps in-frame sequences only and misses some clones. Where compared with another copy, unresolved V genes explain less than half of these, and the others have no known cause. V, J and clone size derive from that table, while D and trimming were established from the DNA sequence. This sample lists roughly 54,000 clones; around 86% were detected once. 2% to 2.5% of the sample belongs to the ten largest clones.

Collaborating institutions collected whole blood in K2EDTA tubes following their own protocols. For TCRbeta analysis, collaborators shipped samples as frozen whole blood, isolated PBMCs, or DNA extracted from either of those sample types. CDR1 LNHDA and CDR2 SQIVND are derived from the germline V gene (reference sequence). The CDR3 measures 15 amino acids from cysteine to phenylalanine. Of all the DNA, just the CDR3 is kept, 45 bases in frame from base 1. Trimming at the junction amounts to 6 bases on V and 0 bases on J, and the germline ends lie 11 bases apart. The data were taken from a study of blood T cell repertoires in COVID-19 (TCRdb year 2020). A note on the overall study: Samples covering the acute and convalescent phases of COVID-19 were provided by collaborators in the United States, Italy and Spain. The prospective study material was composed of cDNA or gDNA derived from T cells, B-cell-depleted T cells, or PBMCs. Deeply sampled blood TCRbeta repertoires from subjects exposed to, actively infected with, or recovered from COVID-19 were included in the dataset. The repertoires were released in a freely available public database intended as a resource for research on the immune response to SARS-CoV-2. The samples were drawn from two sources: the first 160 participants of the ongoing ImmuneRACE study, and 950 to 1,500 subjects contributed by 6 global collaborators. A de-identified subject ID, COVID-19 status, age in years and sex were almost always included in the sample metadata. HLA class I and class II types, where available, came from metadata supplied by the sample provider rather than from assay-based typing.

General study outcomes and caveats: Clinical and demographic metadata were provided uncurated, with the amount varying by source and participant.

The material sequenced was peripheral blood. This chain is built from TRBV19 and TRBJ2-2; the D gene is perhaps TRBD2, on 5 matching bases. The sequence derives from a woman between 55 and 75 years old with acute or convalescent COVID-19. This receptor carries the CDR3 CASRVGGSNTGELFF. The sequence in DNA is TGTGCCAGTAGGGTAGGCGGGTCGAACACCGGGGAGCTGTTTTTT.